This T cell receptor beta chain was obtained from a study of cytomegalovirus exposure and HLA in healthy donors. Whole-study findings and limits: A prior analysis recorded that most TCR beta V segments were productive about 90% or about 30% of the time.

Primers for the PCR totalled 60 Vbeta and 13 Jbeta. Here immunoSEQ multiplex PCR was the method, and the copy in TCRdb shows in-frame clones only, minus some. The sample carries 150,000 to 200,000 clones, approximately 77% recorded once. There are 15 residues in the CDR3. Per the germline V gene, CDR1 is SGHRS and CDR2 is YFSETQ. The germline V and J ends were trimmed by 1 base and 12 bases, with 20 bases remaining between them. This clone was counted once. The antigen remains unidentified. The TCR originated in a man aged 35 to 55 in good health and CMV-seropositive. Sequencing was performed on PBMCs. This chain links TRBV5-1 with TRBJ2-1; D gene uncertain. Here the CDR3 DNA reads TGCGCCAGCAGCTTGTCAGGCACCCACTCGGATGGGCAGTTCTTC. It yields the protein CASSLSGTHSDGQFF. Supplemented by reference TRBV5-1 and TRBJ2-1, the full variable domain reads KAGVTQTPRYLIKTRGQQVTLSCSPISGHRSVSWYQQTPGQGLQFLFEYFSETQRNKGNFPGRFSGRQFSNSRSEMNVSTLELGDSALYLCASSLSGTHSDGQFFGPGTRLTVL.